This T cell receptor beta chain was profiled in a study of identifying expanded T cells in peripheral blood. The repertoire was sequenced with immunoSEQ multiplex PCR; TCRdb's copy has only in-frame clones and lacks some. Here the sample spans tens of thousands of clones, about 83% being singletons. CDR3 length: 13 amino acids. Germline V CDR1 and CDR2: LGHNA, YNFKEQ. V was clipped by 0 bases and J by 5 bases, with 6 bases between them. Collection occurred without any documented infections or immune events in donors. This clone was picked up one time. The chain uses TRBV4-2 and TRBJ2-3; no firm D call. The sequenced sample was blood. The clonotype comes from a person between 18 and 69 years old in good health. CDR3 protein: CASSQEPGDTQYF. The CDR3, as DNA: TGTGCCAGCAGCCAAGAGCCAGGAGATACGCAGTATTTT.